The clone carrying this TCR beta chain was found a few times. Its antigen remains unknown. Each CDR3 protein gets one entry after TCRdb re-called the 5' RACE reads with MiXCR. Among 20,000 to 30,000 distinct CDR3 sequences, around 4.5% were seen once, and the ten largest hold about 5%. Time point specified: sample taken at primary tumor resection. The donors were 70 or so patients with non-small cell lung cancer that was early-stage and untreated. Unsorted samples of tumor, nontumor lung or frozen PBMC had their whole RNA sequenced. CDR1 is MNHEY and CDR2 is SVGAGI in the germline V gene. The CDR3 totals 16 residues. V was trimmed by 2 bases and J by 0 bases, leaving 13 bases between them. This record comes from a study of spatial heterogeneity in lung cancer. Points from the study as a whole: Blood carried ubiquitous expanded tumor TCRs more at resection than follow-up.

This chain links TRBV6-5 with TRBJ2-5; D uncertain. Here the sequenced sample was PBMCs, taken at surgery. This TCR derives from a male donor with early-stage non-small cell lung cancer. The CDR3 sequence is CASSYTGVGHQETQYF. CDR3 nucleotide sequence: TGTGCCAGCAGTTACACTGGGGTGGGTCACCAAGAGACCCAGTACTTC.